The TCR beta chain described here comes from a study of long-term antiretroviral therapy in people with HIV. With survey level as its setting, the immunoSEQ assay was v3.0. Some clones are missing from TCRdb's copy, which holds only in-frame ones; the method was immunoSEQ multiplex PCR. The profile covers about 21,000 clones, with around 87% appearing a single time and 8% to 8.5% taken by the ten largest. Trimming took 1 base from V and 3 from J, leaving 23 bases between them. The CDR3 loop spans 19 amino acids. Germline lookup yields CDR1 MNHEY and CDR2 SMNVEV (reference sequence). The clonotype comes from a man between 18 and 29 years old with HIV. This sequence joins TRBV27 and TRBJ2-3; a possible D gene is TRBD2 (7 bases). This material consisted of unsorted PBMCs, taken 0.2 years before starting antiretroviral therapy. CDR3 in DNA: TGTGCCAGCAGTTTATGGATGGGAGGGGGAGGGCCGGAAACAGATACGCAGTATTTT. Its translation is CASSLWMGGGGPETDTQYF.